The 14 T cell receptor delta chains listed next were all sequenced from one sample in a study of gamma-delta T cells after stem cell transplantation. TCRdb reprocessed the RT-PCR reads using CATT. Its table lists approximately 17 delta-chain clones. Sequencing was performed on gamma-delta T cells. Every receptor here comes from a human donor. It is not recorded whose cells these are; they may come from a transplant donor. This table probably holds off-target reads from a library built for another chain.

V usage is TRDV2 and J usage is TRDJ1; 13 bases are shared with TRDD3. The germline CDR1 and CDR2 sequences are GEAIGNYY and EKD. Trimming at V came to 3 bases and at J to 0 bases, leaving 15 bases not matched to a gene. The CDR3 is 20 amino acids. As DNA, the CDR3 is TGTGCCTGTGACGCCGTACTGGGGGATACGCAAAATCACCACACCGATAAACTCATCTTT. It yields the protein CACDAVLGDTQNHHTDKLIF.

The chain links TRDV1 to TRDJ1, with 11 bases lining up with TRDD3. The V and J ends lost 2 bases and 0 bases, in that order; junction bases with no gene match: 26. The CDR3 is made up of 24 amino acids. Germline CDR1 reads TSWWSYY; CDR2 reads QGS. In DNA form, the CDR3 reads TGTGCTCTTGGGGAAGACGGCCTCCCTCTGATCTGGGGGATACTTGGGCCTTACACCGATAAACTCATCTTT. Encoded protein: CALGEDGLPLIWGILGPYTDKLIF.

The genes are TRDV2 and TRDJ1; TRDD3 matches at 13 bases. There are 19 residues in the CDR3. The germline gives CDR1 GEAIGNYY, CDR2 EKD. Trimming at V came to 0 bases and at J to 0 bases, leaving 9 bases not matched to a gene. The CDR3 region has the DNA TGTGCCTGTGACACCTTACTGGGGGATACGCTGGGGTACACCGATAAACTCATCTTT. Encoded protein: CACDTLLGDTLGYTDKLIF.

The V and J genes are TRDV2 and TRDJ1, with TRDD3 as a possible D gene (6 bases). This CDR3 comprises 17 residues. CDR1 is GEAIGNYY and CDR2 is EKD in the germline V gene. Trimming removed 0 bases from V and 1 base from J, with 17 bases in between. The CDR3: CACDTVVRGSSTDKLIF. As DNA, the CDR3 is TGTGCCTGTGACACCGTCGTTAGGGGATCCAGCACCGATAAACTCATCTTT.

The chain is built from TRDV2 and TRDJ3, with 8 bases matching TRDD3. The V and J ends lost 1 base and 0 bases, in that order; junction bases with no gene match: 19. CDR3 length: 23 residues. Germline CDR1 and CDR2: GEAIGNYY and EKD. The CDR3: CACDTIPVLGGLPDSWDTRQMFF. The CDR3 region has the DNA TGTGCCTGTGACACGATACCCGTACTGGGGGGTCTACCAGACTCCTGGGACACCCGACAGATGTTTTTC.

This chain connects TRDV2 to TRDJ1, with 7 nucleotides matching TRDD3. With 3 bases clipped from V and 1 base from J, the junction kept 16 bases outside the gene matches. The CDR3 has 18 residues. CDR1 is GEAIGNYY, CDR2 EKD, per germline. CDR3 in amino acids: CACDRLGGWKVSTDKLIF. The DNA of the CDR3 is TGTGCCTGTGACCGGCTGGGGGGATGGAAGGTGTCCACCGATAAACTCATCTTT.

This clone was picked up a small number of times. The chain couples TRDV2 to TRDJ2; 7 bases agree with TRDD3. CDR3 length: 18 amino acids. V lost 1 base and J lost 0; bases outside the gene matches: 10. Germline V gives CDR1 GEAIGNYY, CDR2 EKD. As DNA, the CDR3 is TGTGCCTGTGACACTCTGGGGGCCACCCCCTCTTTGACAGCACAACTCTTCTTT. It specifies CACDTLGATPSLTAQLFF.

This clone occurred a few times. This sequence joins TRDV2 and TRDJ1; D remains ambiguous. CDR3 size: 16 residues. The V gene lost 0 bases and the J gene lost 0 bases, with 13 bases spanning the gap. Looked up from germline, CDR1 is GEAIGNYY and CDR2 is EKD. This CDR3 is CACDTVTLRHTDKLIF. The CDR3 DNA is TGTGCCTGTGACACCGTTACCTTGCGACACACCGATAAACTCATCTTT.

This chain links TRDV2 with TRDJ1; D is uncertain. CDR3 size: 14 residues. In germline, CDR1 is GEAIGNYY, CDR2 EKD. V was shortened by 0 bases and J by 1 base, with 8 bases between the two germline ends. The CDR3 DNA sequence: TGTGCCTGTGACACCGTTGGGTTCACCGATAAACTCATCTTT. Translated, it gives CACDTVGFTDKLIF.

This rearrangement joins TRDV2 to TRDJ1, with 12 nucleotides matching TRDD3. Looked up from germline, CDR1 is GEAIGNYY and CDR2 is EKD. The V gene end was trimmed by 3 bases and the J gene end by 3 bases; junction bases not matched to a gene: 4. The CDR3 spans 15 residues. The CDR3 nucleotides are TGTGCCTGTGACTTACTGGGGGATACTCCCGATAAACTCATCTTT. Amino acids: CACDLLGDTPDKLIF.

This clone has more than one count but fewer than ten. The rearrangement uses TRDV1 and TRDJ1; TRDD3 aligns across 11 bases. V gave up 4 bases and J gave up 0 bases; unmatched junction bases: 28. The germline gives CDR1 TSWWSYY, CDR2 QGS. The CDR3 consists of 24 residues. The CDR3 bases are TGTGCTCTTGGGGGAGACGGCCTCCCTCTGATCTGGGGGATACTTGGGCCTTACACCGATAAACTCATCTTT. Translated, it gives CALGGDGLPLIWGILGPYTDKLIF.

J is TRDJ1 and V is TRDV2; 10 nucleotides line up with TRDD3. With 4 bases clipped from V and 2 bases from J, the junction kept 18 bases outside the gene matches. Germline V gene lookup returns CDR1 GEAIGNYY and CDR2 EKD. This CDR3 has 19 amino acids. The CDR3 here is CACEAMGDTLRSSTDKLIF. The DNA for the CDR3 is TGTGCCTGTGAAGCGATGGGGGATACCCTGAGGTCGTCTACCGATAAACTCATCTTT.

The genes are TRDV2 and TRDJ1, with 9 bases identical to TRDD3. J was trimmed by 0 bases and V by 0 bases; bases with no gene match: 13. Germline V gene sequence: CDR1 GEAIGNYY, CDR2 EKD. This CDR3 is built from 19 residues. The CDR3 sequence is CACDTVSLGDREDTDKLIF. CDR3 coding DNA: TGTGCCTGTGACACCGTTAGCCTGGGGGATCGGGAGGACACCGATAAACTCATCTTT.

This clone has only a few counts. The V and J genes are TRDV1 and TRDJ1; a weak D match, TRDD3 (6 bases). This CDR3 has 18 amino acids. Germline-derived CDR1 and CDR2 are TSWWSYY and QGS. V lost 2 bases and J 2 bases, leaving 21 bases between the germline ends. The CDR3 coding sequence is TGTGCTCTTGGGGAAATGTCGCCTTGGGGGCCTGGGACCGATAAACTCATCTTT. Residues: CALGEMSPWGPGTDKLIF.